Shown below are 23 T cell receptor beta chains from a single sample sequenced in a study of blood T cells in healthy people across ages. Sample-barcoded 5' priming and a J-beta primer mix drove a second PCR of about 6 to 11 cycles. TCRdb re-called the 5' RACE reads with MiXCR, one entry per CDR3 protein. The sample yields about 630,000 distinct CDR3 sequences, approximately 21% seen once. The sequencing input was blood. All receptors come from a man between 65 and 79 years old in good health.

The rearrangement uses TRBV29-1 and TRBJ2-1; D not certain. The CDR3 totals 12 residues. Trimming left V 1 base short and J 7 bases short, with 8 bases between. Germline CDR1 reads SQVTM; CDR2 reads ANQGSEA. The DNA of the CDR3 is TGCAGCGTTGAAGCCATGCTAAATGAGCAGTTCTTC. It specifies CSVEAMLNEQFF.

The sample holds a few counts of this clonotype. The chain is built from TRBV5-1 and TRBJ2-2, with D unresolved. Trimming removed 3 bases from V and 3 bases from J, with 9 bases in between. Germline CDR1 SGHRS, CDR2 YFSETQ. The CDR3 extends over 14 amino acids. CDR3 bases: TGCGCCAGCAGCTACACCCCCGACACCGGGGAGCTGTTTTTT. The encoded protein is CASSYTPDTGELFF.

This rearrangement joins TRBV4-1 to TRBJ2-2; TRBD1 matches 7 bases. V lost 4 bases and J lost 7; bases outside the gene matches: 9. From germline, CDR1 is MGHRA and CDR2 YSYEKL. The CDR3 runs to 15 residues. CDR3 protein: CASSPTRQGIGELFF. The CDR3 DNA reads as TGCGCCAGCAGCCCAACGAGACAGGGAATCGGGGAGCTGTTTTTT.

The chain has TRBV29-1 and TRBJ1-2, with D maybe TRBD1 (6 bases). Trimming pared 4 bases from V and 8 bases from J, leaving 14 bases between. This CDR3 has 12 residues. Per the germline V gene, CDR1 is SQVTM and CDR2 is ANQGSEA. The CDR3: CSVVDSSGGYTF. As DNA, the CDR3 is TGCAGCGTTGTGGACAGTAGTGGAGGCTACACCTTC.

The chain recombines TRBV9 with TRBJ2-7, with 9 positions matching TRBD2. CDR1 is SGDLS, CDR2 YYNGEE, per germline. J gave up 5 bases and V 7 bases, and 10 bases lay outside the gene matches. The CDR3 runs to 14 residues. The CDR3 sequence: CASGPGLAENEQYF. DNA of the CDR3: TGTGCCAGCGGACCGGGACTAGCAGAAAACGAGCAGTACTTC.

This chain joins TRBV20-1 and TRBJ1-6; TRBD1 agrees at 12 bases. Unmatched junction bases numbered 5, after V lost 2 bases and J lost 0 bases. CDR3 size: 18 residues. Germline lookup yields CDR1 DFQATT and CDR2 SNEGSKA (reference sequence). This chain's CDR3 is CSARPGQGAASYNSPLHF. The CDR3 DNA reads as TGCAGTGCTAGACCGGGACAGGGGGCCGCCTCCTATAATTCACCCCTCCACTTT.

The V and J genes are TRBV25-1 and TRBJ2-2; tentatively, D is TRBD1 (6 bases). The V end lost 7 bases, the J end lost 4 bases, and 10 bases lay between the germline ends. CDR1 MGHDK and CDR2 SYGVNS come from the germline V gene. The CDR3 totals 13 residues. CDR3 loop: CASTLRGTGELFF. CDR3 nucleotides: TGTGCCAGCACCCTCAGGGGCACCGGGGAGCTGTTTTTT.

The V call is TRBV18, the J call TRBJ2-7; no clear D gene. The assigned J gene may be wrong: the sequence end matches TRBJ2-1 better. Germline loops: CDR1 KGHSH, CDR2 LQKENI. CDR3 length: 14 amino acids. The CDR3 spells CASSPAGFGNEQFF. CDR3 nucleotide sequence: TGTGCCAGCTCACCCGCCGGGTTTGGCAATGAGCAGTTCTTC.

V gene TRBV5-1 combines with J gene TRBJ2-2, with D possibly being TRBD2 (6 bases). This CDR3 is 16 amino acids long. Trimming removed 0 bases from V and 6 bases from J, with 15 bases in between. In germline, CDR1 is SGHRS, CDR2 YFSETQ. The CDR3 region has the DNA TGCGCCAGCAGCTTGGCCGGACCGGGACTTCCCGGGGAGCTGTTTTTT. It specifies CASSLAGPGLPGELFF.

This clonotype was detected only a few times. V gene TRBV6-2 or TRBV6-3 combines with J gene TRBJ2-5, with D perhaps TRBD2 (5 bases). This CDR3 region has 14 residues. In germline, CDR1 is MNHEY, CDR2 SVGEGT. The germline V and J ends were trimmed by 5 bases and 2 bases, with 12 bases remaining between them. The CDR3 DNA is TGTGCCAGCAGTCCTGGTGAGGGACAAGAGACCCAGTACTTC. It yields the protein CASSPGEGQETQYF.

This clonotype was detected only a few times. The chain links TRBV28 to TRBJ1-1, with 11 bases aligning to TRBD1. The CDR3 sequence is 16 residues long. V lost 4 bases to trimming and J lost 5 bases; unmatched junction nucleotides: 9. The V gene's germline CDR1 is MDHEN and CDR2 SYDVKM. This CDR3 reads CASSSPGTGGGTEAFF. The CDR3 DNA sequence: TGTGCCAGCAGTTCTCCCGGGACAGGGGGTGGAACTGAAGCTTTCTTT.

This chain links TRBV4-3 with TRBJ2-3, with 8 positions matching TRBD2. The CDR3 runs to 16 residues. Per germline, CDR1 LGHNA and CDR2 YSLEER. The J segment lost 2 bases and the V segment lost 4 bases, leaving 8 bases of the junction unmatched. The CDR3 protein is CASSPHTSGYTDTQYF. The CDR3 DNA reads TGCGCCAGCAGCCCGCACACTAGCGGATACACAGATACGCAGTATTTT.

This clonotype has more than one count but fewer than ten. The rearrangement links TRBV27 to TRBJ1-4; D is uncertain. The germline V and J ends were trimmed by 3 bases and 8 bases, with 10 bases remaining between them. Germline V gene lookup returns CDR1 MNHEY and CDR2 SMNVEV (reference sequence). This CDR3 contains 13 residues. For the CDR3, the DNA is TGTGCCAGCAGTTTCCGCCCGGGAGAAAAACTGTTTTTT. Its translation is CASSFRPGEKLFF.

A few counts support this clonotype. This chain connects TRBV28 to TRBJ1-2; maybe TRBD1 (5 bases). V dropped 6 bases and J dropped 5 bases, with 16 bases sitting between them. There are 14 residues in the CDR3. Germline V gene sequence: CDR1 MDHEN, CDR2 SYDVKM. CDR3 coding DNA: TGTGCCAGCAGGGCACTCGACAGCTTGTATGGCTACACCTTC. Protein product: CASRALDSLYGYTF.

This clonotype has only one observation. This chain uses TRBV6-2 or TRBV6-3 with TRBJ2-7; no definite D call. CDR3 length: 12 residues. CDR1 and CDR2 (germline): MNHEY, SVGEGT. Between the trimmed V and J ends, which lost 1 base and 5 bases, there was a span of 6 bases. The CDR3 DNA follows: TGTGCCAGCAGTTACTTCCTAAACGAGCAGTACTTC. Its translation is CASSYFLNEQYF.

This chain links TRBV9 with TRBJ2-1, with 11 nucleotides matching TRBD1. Trimming removed 4 bases from V and 7 bases from J; junction bases left unmatched: 7. Per the germline V gene, CDR1 is SGDLS and CDR2 is YYNGEE. This CDR3 region has 15 residues. The CDR3 sequence is CASSPGQGEANEQFF. The CDR3 coding sequence is TGTGCCAGCAGCCCGGGACAGGGGGAAGCGAATGAGCAGTTCTTC.

This clonotype was counted a few times. The chain links TRBV19 to TRBJ1-1; D gene unclear. V was shortened by 3 bases and J by 8 bases, with 22 bases between the two germline ends. CDR3 length equals 16 residues. Germline loops: CDR1 LNHDA, CDR2 SQIVND (reference sequence). The CDR3 loop reads CASSMAPDGLNPEAFF. CDR3 DNA sequence: TGTGCCAGTAGTATGGCCCCGGACGGACTCAACCCGGAAGCTTTCTTT.

The chain recombines TRBV28 with TRBJ2-3; D is perhaps TRBD1 or TRBD2 (6 bases each). Germline values: CDR1 MDHEN, CDR2 SYDVKM. The ends were cut back, 2 bases at V and 3 bases at J, with 12 bases in the middle. This CDR3 is built from 15 residues. The CDR3 loop is CASSLGGTLTDTQYF. CDR3 sequence (DNA): TGTGCCAGCAGTTTAGGCGGGACACTAACAGATACGCAGTATTTT.

This clonotype was observed a handful of times. The CDR3 nucleotides are TGCGCCAGCAGCCAAGATAACAGGGGGCATCAGCCCCAGCATTTT. Amino acid sequence: CASSQDNRGHQPQHF. The J gene is TRBJ1-5, the V gene TRBV4-3, with 9 nucleotides matching TRBD1. This CDR3 has 15 residues. Germline values: CDR1 LGHNA, CDR2 YSLEER. After removal of 0 bases from V and 5 bases from J, the junction contained 2 bases not matched to a gene.

There are a few counts of this clonotype. This rearrangement joins TRBV7-9 to TRBJ2-5; TRBD1 matches at 8 bases. The CDR3 contains 15 residues. CDR1 and CDR2 (germline): SEHNR, FQNEAQ (reference sequence). With 1 base clipped from V and 3 bases from J, the junction kept 4 bases outside the gene matches. The CDR3, as DNA: TGTGCCAGCAGCTTAGGACAGGGGCTAGAAGAGACCCAGTACTTC. This gives the protein CASSLGQGLEETQYF.

This sequence joins TRBV5-1 and TRBJ2-1, with 9 bases matching TRBD1. The CDR3 covers 15 residues. V trimming: 4 bases; J trimming: 6 bases; junction bases outside the gene matches: 8. Germline CDR1 and CDR2: SGHRS and YFSETQ. The CDR3 spells CASSAGTGTSNEQFF. CDR3 DNA: TGCGCCAGCAGCGCCGGGACAGGGACTTCCAATGAGCAGTTCTTC.

The rearrangement links TRBV6-5 to TRBJ1-5; D is undetermined. V was pared by 0 bases and J by 6 bases, with 9 bases between. The CDR3 totals 14 residues. The germline CDR1 and CDR2 sequences are MNHEY and SVGAGI. The CDR3 sequence: CASSYSKGVQPQHF. In DNA form, the CDR3 reads TGTGCCAGCAGTTACTCGAAGGGAGTTCAGCCCCAGCATTTT.

The chain carries TRBV3-1 and TRBJ1-2; 9 nucleotides agree with TRBD1. The CDR3 covers 13 residues. Germline V gene sequence: CDR1 LGHDT, CDR2 YNNKEL (reference sequence). Trimming took 10 bases from V and 4 from J; bases not matched to a gene: 7. In nucleotides, the CDR3 is TGTGCCACCTCGGGACAGGGAGGCTATGGCTACACCTTC. Translating gives CATSGQGGYGYTF.